These T cell receptor beta chains were read from a single sample in a study of metastatic and nonmetastatic thyroid tumors. TCRdb re-called clones via MiXCR from the PCR reads. The sample lists more than 40,000 clones, less than 25% occurring once. The source material was tumor tissue. The receptors here all came from a female donor with papillary thyroid cancer or a benign thyroid nodule (not recorded which). Some clones in this sample may be carry-over from other donors' samples. CDR3s include the opening cysteine and the closing phenylalanine or tryptophan. Each record gives: J gene, clone size, D gene, V gene, CDR3 DNA, CDR3 protein. The D gene is left open where the match is weak. Clone size, where shown, is once, few, many, or a class for clones that have expanded.

J: TRBJ2-5; size: many; D: NA; V: TRBV6-1; DNA: TGTGCCAGCAGTGTAGGTGGGGGACAACAAGAGACCCAGTACTTC; CDR3: CASSVGGGQQETQYF
J: TRBJ2-7; size: few; D: TRBD2; V: TRBV3-1; DNA: TGTGCCAGCAGCCAAGTTGCGGGGGGGGCCTACGAGCAGTACTTC; CDR3: CASSQVAGGAYEQYF
J: TRBJ1-2; size: many; D: NA; V: TRBV5-1; DNA: TGCGCCAGCACTCGGGGCGGGACAACTTCGTTCGGCTACACCTTC; CDR3: CASTRGGTTSFGYTF
J: TRBJ2-3; size: many; D: TRBD2; V: TRBV6-2/TRBV6-3; DNA: TGTGCCAGCAGCCTCACTAGCGGGGGGGCAGATACGCAGTATTTT; CDR3: CASSLTSGGADTQYF
J: TRBJ2-2; size: many; D: TRBD2; V: TRBV4-1; DNA: TGCGCCAGCAGCCAAGGCGGCCTAGCGGGAGTTGGGACCGGGGAGCTGTTTTTT; CDR3: CASSQGGLAGVGTGELFF
J: TRBJ1-5; size: NA; D: NA; V: TRBV5-5; DNA: TGTGCCAGCAGCCCCCTCGGTGGGAATCAGCCCCAGCATTTT; CDR3: CASSPLGGNQPQHF
J: TRBJ1-6; size: medium-sized; D: TRBD1; V: TRBV6-5; DNA: TGTGCCAGCAGTTACATCGGGACAGGGGGTTCACCCCTCCACTTT; CDR3: CASSYIGTGGSPLHF
J: TRBJ2-7; size: NA; D: NA; V: TRBV11-3; DNA: TGTGCCAGCAGCTCCGGGTGGGACGAGCAGTACTTC; CDR3: CASSSGWDEQYF
J: TRBJ1-1; size: many; D: NA; V: TRBV12-3/TRBV12-4; DNA: TGTGCCAGCAGTTTAATGCAGGAGGAAGCTTTCTTT; CDR3: CASSLMQEEAFF
J: TRBJ2-5; size: NA; D: NA; V: TRBV20-1; DNA: TGCAGTGCCAGAGATGGAGAGACCCAGTACTTC; CDR3: CSARDGETQYF
J: TRBJ2-3; size: NA; D: NA; V: TRBV18; DNA: TGTGCCAGCTCACTTAAGGTGGGGGGCACAGATACGCAGTATTTT; CDR3: CASSLKVGGTDTQYF
J: TRBJ2-7; size: many; D: NA; V: TRBV2; DNA: TGTGCCAGCTGGCCCGGGGTCGAGCAGTACTTC; CDR3: CASWPGVEQYF
J: TRBJ1-1; size: many; D: NA; V: TRBV9; DNA: TGTGCCAGCAGCCTATGGGGGGGTACTGAAGCTTTCTTT; CDR3: CASSLWGGTEAFF
J: TRBJ1-2; size: once; D: NA; V: TRBV20-1; DNA: TGCAGTGCTAGAGGGGGGTCCTCAAACTATGGCTACACCTTC; CDR3: CSARGGSSNYGYTF
J: TRBJ1-2; size: NA; D: TRBD1; V: TRBV20-1; DNA: TGCAGTGCTTGGACAGGGATTTATGGCTACACCTTC; CDR3: CSAWTGIYGYTF
J: TRBJ2-3; size: few; D: NA; V: TRBV28; DNA: TGTGCCAGCAGTTTATATACTAGCTTTGATACGCAGTATTTT; CDR3: CASSLYTSFDTQYF
J: TRBJ2-7; size: few; D: TRBD1; V: TRBV19; DNA: TGTGCCAGTAGTCCAAGACAGGGGGGTTCCTACGAGCAGTACTTC; CDR3: CASSPRQGGSYEQYF
J: TRBJ2-7; size: NA; D: NA; V: TRBV11-3; DNA: TGTGCCAGCAGCTTAGATCGAGGCAGCAGACCGTACTTC; CDR3: CASSLDRGSRPYF
J: TRBJ2-7; size: NA; D: TRBD1; V: TRBV28; DNA: TGTGCCAGCAGTGAAGGGGGCAGGGGGCCTTACGAGCAGTACTTC; CDR3: CASSEGGRGPYEQYF
J: TRBJ1-5; size: NA; D: TRBD1; V: TRBV6-2/TRBV6-3; DNA: TGTGCCAGCAGTTCCCCGGGACAGGGCAATCAGCCCCAGCATTTT; CDR3: CASSSPGQGNQPQHF
J: TRBJ2-7; size: few; D: TRBD2; V: TRBV28; DNA: TGTGCCAACAGCCGTCAGACTAGCGTGGGCTTCTACGAGCAGTACTTC; CDR3: CANSRQTSVGFYEQYF
J: TRBJ2-5; size: many; D: NA; V: TRBV20-1; DNA: TGCAGTTCGCGGGACACCCTAAGGCCAGAGACCCAGTACTTC; CDR3: CSSRDTLRPETQYF
J: TRBJ1-6; size: many; D: NA; V: TRBV6-1; DNA: TGTGCCAGCAGTTTTAGACACCCTAGCTCCTATAATTCACCCCTCCACTTT; CDR3: CASSFRHPSSYNSPLHF
J: TRBJ2-7; size: NA; D: TRBD2; V: TRBV10-3; DNA: TGTGCCAGCGTGGCTAGCGGTACCTACGAGCAGTACTTC; CDR3: CASVASGTYEQYF
J: TRBJ1-4; size: NA; D: NA; V: TRBV7-2; DNA: TGTGCCAGCAGCCCAGAGATGGCAGGCGAGTCTAATGAAAAACTGTTTTTT; CDR3: CASSPEMAGESNEKLFF
J: TRBJ2-1; size: medium-sized; D: TRBD2; V: TRBV20-1; DNA: TGCAGTGCCCAAACTAGCGGGAGGACCACCTACAATGAGCAGTTCTTC; CDR3: CSAQTSGRTTYNEQFF
J: TRBJ2-3; size: NA; D: NA; V: TRBV24-1; DNA: TGTGCCACCAGTGATTTTATTAGCACAGATACGCAGTATTTT; CDR3: CATSDFISTDTQYF
J: TRBJ2-1; size: once; D: TRBD1; V: TRBV5-1; DNA: TGCGCCAGCAGCCCGATCCTGGACAGGGGGCTCAATGATCAGTTCTTC; CDR3: CASSPILDRGLNDQFF
J: TRBJ2-5; size: many; D: NA; V: TRBV3-1; DNA: TGTGCCAGCAGCCAAGGGTTCCAAGAGACCCAGTACTTC; CDR3: CASSQGFQETQYF
J: TRBJ1-2; size: NA; D: NA; V: TRBV20-1; DNA: TGCAGTGTGAGCAGGTCCTATGGCTACACCTTC; CDR3: CSVSRSYGYTF
J: TRBJ2-7; size: few; D: NA; V: TRBV19; DNA: TGTGCCAGTAGTATGGAGGGGGCTGGGTACGAGCAGTACTTC; CDR3: CASSMEGAGYEQYF
J: TRBJ1-4; size: many; D: NA; V: TRBV7-2; DNA: TGTGCCAGCAGCTTAAGAGACAGTAATGAAAAACTGTTTTTT; CDR3: CASSLRDSNEKLFF
J: TRBJ1-1; size: many; D: NA; V: TRBV18; DNA: TGTGCCAGCTCGCAGACCGGGACACAGAACACTGAAGCTTTCTTT; CDR3: CASSQTGTQNTEAFF
J: TRBJ2-7; size: medium-sized; D: TRBD2; V: TRBV3-1; DNA: TGTGCCAGCAGCCAAGATAAACTAGCGGGACTTGCCTACGAGCAGTACTTC; CDR3: CASSQDKLAGLAYEQYF
J: TRBJ1-4; size: NA; D: NA; V: TRBV3-1; DNA: TGTGCCAGCAGCCACCGGGACTTAAATGAAAAACTGTTTTTT; CDR3: CASSHRDLNEKLFF
J: TRBJ2-1; size: many; D: TRBD2; V: TRBV20-1; DNA: TGCAGTTTCGAGACTAGCGGGGACAATGAGCAGTTCTTC; CDR3: CSFETSGDNEQFF
J: TRBJ1-4; size: many; D: TRBD1; V: TRBV20-1; DNA: TGCAGTGCTCAAGAGGGGGCGACTAATGAAAAACTGTTTTTT; CDR3: CSAQEGATNEKLFF